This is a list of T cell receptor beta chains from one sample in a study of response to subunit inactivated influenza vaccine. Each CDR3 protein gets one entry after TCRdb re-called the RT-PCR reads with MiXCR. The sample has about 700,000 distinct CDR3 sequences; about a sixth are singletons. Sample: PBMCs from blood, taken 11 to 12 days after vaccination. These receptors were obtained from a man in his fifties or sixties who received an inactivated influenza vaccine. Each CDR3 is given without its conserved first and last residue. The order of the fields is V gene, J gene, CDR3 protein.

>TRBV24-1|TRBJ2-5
ATSGGGGETQY
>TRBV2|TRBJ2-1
ASLVSSDEQF
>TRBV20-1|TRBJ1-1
SAAGTTEAF
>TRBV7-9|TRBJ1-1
ASGNSNTEAF
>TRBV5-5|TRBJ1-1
ASSPRATQNTEAF
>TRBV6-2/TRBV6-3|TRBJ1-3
ASSYVENTIY
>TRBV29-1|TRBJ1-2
SVDRDRVGGYT
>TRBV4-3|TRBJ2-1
ASSQVGSNNEQF
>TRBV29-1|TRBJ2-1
SVARGQGTYNEQF
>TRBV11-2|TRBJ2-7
ASSHIPGQGFHEQY
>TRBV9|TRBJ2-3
ASSVESLGSDTQY